The T cell receptor (beta chain) described here comes from a study of cytomegalovirus exposure and HLA in healthy donors. V was pared by 2 bases and J by 9 bases, with 5 bases between. CDR1 is WSHSY and CDR2 is SAAADI in the germline V gene. This CDR3 spans 11 amino acids. Use of 60 Vbeta and 13 Jbeta primers characterized the PCR. Sequencing was performed with immunoSEQ multiplex PCR; in TCRdb, only in-frame clones are kept and a portion is missing. The table shows 100,000 to 150,000 clones, with around 77% occurring only once. Sequencing was performed on PBMCs. This sequence originates from a male donor in good health and CMV-seropositive. The chain uses TRBV10-2 and TRBJ1-5; D unresolved. CDR3 residues: CASSEGGPQHF. The CDR3 bases are TGCGCCAGCAGTGAGGGCGGGCCCCAGCATTTT.